This is a list of T cell receptor beta chains from one sample in a study of shared clonotypes between healthy human individuals. Assay: immunoSEQ multiplex PCR; the TCRdb copy retains only in-frame clones and omits some. The table lists 780,000 or so clones, just under 75% of them singletons. The sample consisted of memory CD4+ T cells sorted from blood. The source is a woman aged 25 to 39 in good health. Both conserved end residues are part of each CDR3. Fields, in order: V gene, J gene, D gene, clone size, CDR3 DNA, CDR3 protein. The D gene is left open where the match is weak. Clone size is given for some rows only: seen once, a few or many times, or a class if the clone is expanded.

>TRBV7-2|TRBJ2-1|NA|NA
TGTGCCAGCAGCTTAGTTGCACTAGTGAGGAATGAGCAGTTCTTC
CASSLVALVRNEQFF
>TRBV7-9|TRBJ2-5|NA|NA
TGTGCCAGCAGCTTCAAGGTCGGCGAGACCCAGTACTTC
CASSFKVGETQYF
>TRBV30|TRBJ1-5|TRBD1|NA
TGTGCCTGGAGTGTCCAGGGGGGCGATCAGCCCCAGCATTTT
CAWSVQGGDQPQHF
>TRBV7-9|TRBJ2-3|NA|NA
TGTGCCAGCAGCTTAGAGGATACGCAGTATTTT
CASSLEDTQYF
>TRBV7-3|TRBJ2-1|NA|once
TGTGCCAGCAGCCCAGCGGGTGATGAGCAGTTCTTC
CASSPAGDEQFF
>TRBV5-1|TRBJ2-3|NA|NA
TGCGCCAGCAGCTTTGGGGTGGCCGCGGGCACAGATACGCAGTATTTT
CASSFGVAAGTDTQYF
>TRBV7-2|TRBJ2-1|NA|many
TGTGCCAGCAGCTTAGTTGGTTATTACAATGAGCAGTTCTTC
CASSLVGYYNEQFF
>TRBV28|TRBJ2-1|NA|many
TGTGCCAGCAGTCTGGGTTCAATTAATGAGCAGTTCTTC
CASSLGSINEQFF
>TRBV29-1|TRBJ1-2|NA|NA
TGCAGCCATAGGGGGGTGGGCTATGGCTACACCTTC
CSHRGVGYGYTF
>TRBV2|TRBJ2-4|TRBD1|NA
TGTGCCAGCAGGGCTACATTTACAGGGGTGAGAGCCAAAAACATTCAGTACTTC
CASRATFTGVRAKNIQYF
>TRBV18|TRBJ2-7|NA|few
TGTGCCAGCTCCCGAGGGGTGGGGGGCGTGGACGAGCAGTACTTC
CASSRGVGGVDEQYF
>TRBV5-1|TRBJ1-5|NA|NA
TGCGCCAGCAGCTTGAGTGAAAATCAGCCCCAGCATTTT
CASSLSENQPQHF
>TRBV28|TRBJ2-3|TRBD2|NA
TGTGCCAGCAGTCCTCCTAGCGGGACCACAGATACGCAGTATTTT
CASSPPSGTTDTQYF
>TRBV4-2|TRBJ2-5|TRBD2|NA
TGTGCCAGCAGCCGGACTAGCGGACACCAAGAGACCCAGTACTTC
CASSRTSGHQETQYF
>TRBV28|TRBJ1-2|TRBD1|few
TGTGCCAGCAGTCGGACAGGGGGCTTAAACTATGGCTACACCTTC
CASSRTGGLNYGYTF
>TRBV18|TRBJ1-2|TRBD1|NA
TGTGCCAGCTCACCACTCTGGGGACAGGGAGAATTGGGCTATGGCTACACCTTC
CASSPLWGQGELGYGYTF
>TRBV5-6|TRBJ1-5|TRBD1|NA
TGTGCCAGCATGCGGGGGCCGACAGGGGACGGCAATCAGCCCCAGCATTTT
CASMRGPTGDGNQPQHF
>TRBV11-3|TRBJ2-3|NA|NA
TGTGCCAGCAGCGAGGGGCGGCCAGATACGCAGTATTTT
CASSEGRPDTQYF